A selection of T cell receptor beta chains follows, all from one sample in a study of T cell responses to AZD1222 COVID-19 vaccine. Profiled with immunoSEQ multiplex PCR; TCRdb holds only in-frame clones, not every one. This sample has around 100,000 clones, with around 89% found just once. Sequencing used peripheral blood, obtained on day 0 of AZD1222 vaccination. These receptors all come from an adult in good health. CDR3s include the opening cysteine and the closing phenylalanine or tryptophan. Each record gives: J gene, V gene, D gene, clone size, CDR3 DNA, CDR3 protein. A D gene is named only where the DNA matches it firmly. Only some rows state a clone size, as once, few, many or a class for expanded clones.

J: TRBJ2-5; V: TRBV2; D: NA; size: NA; DNA: TGTGCCCTATCTCAGCAGGGAGAGACCCAGTACTTC; CDR3: CALSQQGETQYF
J: TRBJ2-5; V: TRBV27; D: NA; size: NA; DNA: TGTGCCAGCAGTTTATCCCAGCAAGAGACCCAGTACTTC; CDR3: CASSLSQQETQYF
J: TRBJ1-1; V: TRBV7-2; D: NA; size: NA; DNA: TGTGCCAGCAGCTTAGGGGGGGGCACTGAAGCTTTCTTT; CDR3: CASSLGGGTEAFF
J: TRBJ1-1; V: TRBV9; D: NA; size: NA; DNA: TGTGCCAGCAGCGTACGGGGGATGAACACTGAAGCTTTCTTT; CDR3: CASSVRGMNTEAFF
J: TRBJ1-1; V: TRBV6-5; D: NA; size: medium-sized; DNA: TGTGCCAGCAGTTACTCGGCCGTTGGCACTGAAGCTTTCTTT; CDR3: CASSYSAVGTEAFF
J: TRBJ2-3; V: TRBV6-1; D: NA; size: NA; DNA: TGTGCCAGCAGTGAACTACTGGCTACAGATACGCAGTATTTT; CDR3: CASSELLATDTQYF
J: TRBJ2-7; V: TRBV2; D: TRBD1; size: NA; DNA: TGTGCCAGCACCGGGGACAGGCGGAACGAGCAGTACTTC; CDR3: CASTGDRRNEQYF
J: TRBJ1-5; V: TRBV6-5; D: TRBD1; size: NA; DNA: TGTGCCAGCAGTCGACAGGGTGTGAGCAATCAGCCCCAGCATTTT; CDR3: CASSRQGVSNQPQHF
J: TRBJ2-3; V: TRBV7-9; D: NA; size: once; DNA: TGTGCCAGCAGCTTGATGGGGTCGGGGATGGATACGCAGTATTTT; CDR3: CASSLMGSGMDTQYF
J: TRBJ2-1; V: TRBV19; D: NA; size: once; DNA: TGTGCCAGTAGCCTTGCCGGTCTCGGTGAGCAGTTCTTC; CDR3: CASSLAGLGEQFF
J: TRBJ1-5; V: TRBV7-2; D: NA; size: NA; DNA: TGTGCCAGCAGTCAGGGTTCATCCAATCAGCCCCAGCATTTT; CDR3: CASSQGSSNQPQHF
J: TRBJ1-2; V: TRBV6-2/TRBV6-3; D: NA; size: NA; DNA: TGTGCCAGCAGTTATCACCCCGGGTCCGATGGCTACACCTTC; CDR3: CASSYHPGSDGYTF
J: TRBJ1-5; V: TRBV5-1; D: NA; size: NA; DNA: TGCGCCAGCAGCTTGGTTGGGGAGGCCAATCAGCCCCAGCATTTT; CDR3: CASSLVGEANQPQHF
J: TRBJ1-1; V: TRBV5-1; D: NA; size: NA; DNA: TGCGCCAGCAGCTATGCGTTAATGAACACTGAAGCTTTCTTT; CDR3: CASSYALMNTEAFF
J: TRBJ1-6; V: TRBV25-1; D: NA; size: once; DNA: TGTGCCAGCAGTGAAGGGGGGGGGATCTTCTCCTATAATTCACCCCTCCACTTT; CDR3: CASSEGGGIFSYNSPLHF
J: TRBJ1-2; V: TRBV27; D: TRBD1; size: NA; DNA: TGTGCCAGCAGTTCCAGACAGGGGGCCATCTACGACTATGGCTACACCTTC; CDR3: CASSSRQGAIYDYGYTF
J: TRBJ2-1; V: TRBV6-4; D: NA; size: NA; DNA: TGTGCCAGCAGTGCCCAGGGTATTGAGCAGTTCTTC; CDR3: CASSAQGIEQFF
J: TRBJ2-1; V: TRBV7-8; D: NA; size: NA; DNA: TGTGCCAGCAGCCCCCCGTGGAATGAGCAGTTCTTC; CDR3: CASSPPWNEQFF
J: TRBJ2-1; V: TRBV7-3; D: TRBD2; size: few; DNA: TGTGCCAGCAGCTTAAAGGCTAGCGGGGGGGCGGCCTACAATGAGCAGTTCTTC; CDR3: CASSLKASGGAAYNEQFF
J: TRBJ1-4; V: TRBV4-2; D: NA; size: once; DNA: TGTGCCAGCAGCCAGTACACAGGTGCAACTAATGAAAAACTGTTTTTT; CDR3: CASSQYTGATNEKLFF
J: TRBJ1-4; V: TRBV29-1; D: TRBD1; size: NA; DNA: TGCAGCGTCTCCCCCTCGGGGCAGGGGGGGGAAAAACTGTTTTTT; CDR3: CSVSPSGQGGEKLFF
J: TRBJ1-1; V: TRBV19; D: TRBD1; size: NA; DNA: TGTGCCAGTAGTATCGAGGACAGGCTTGAAGCTTTCTTT; CDR3: CASSIEDRLEAFF
J: TRBJ1-2; V: TRBV7-2; D: NA; size: NA; DNA: TGTGCCAGCAGCTTCCTTGTCGGCTACACCTTC; CDR3: CASSFLVGYTF
J: TRBJ1-5; V: TRBV4-1; D: TRBD1; size: NA; DNA: TGCGCCAGCAGCCAAGAGGTGACAGGGGGGGGTCAGCCCCAGCATTTT; CDR3: CASSQEVTGGGQPQHF
J: TRBJ2-3; V: TRBV10-3; D: TRBD2; size: NA; DNA: TGTGCCATCAGTCCTCTGGCGGGGGGGCATGCAGATACGCAGTATTTT; CDR3: CAISPLAGGHADTQYF
J: TRBJ2-3; V: TRBV6-2/TRBV6-3; D: TRBD2; size: NA; DNA: TGTGCCAGCAGTAGGTCTAGCGGACCGAGGACAGATACGCAGTATTTT; CDR3: CASSRSSGPRTDTQYF
J: TRBJ1-1; V: TRBV6-2/TRBV6-3; D: NA; size: NA; DNA: TGTGCCAGCAGTTACACCGAGGCAGGTTCGGGCACTGAAGCTTTCTTT; CDR3: CASSYTEAGSGTEAFF
J: TRBJ2-5; V: TRBV4-1; D: TRBD1; size: NA; DNA: TGCGCCAGCAGCCGCTCGGGACAGGAACAAGAGACCCAGTACTTC; CDR3: CASSRSGQEQETQYF
J: TRBJ1-1; V: TRBV4-1; D: NA; size: NA; DNA: TGCGCCAGCAGCCAACTATATCGAGGGACCCGGGAGGCTTTCTTT; CDR3: CASSQLYRGTREAFF
J: TRBJ2-3; V: TRBV5-1; D: NA; size: NA; DNA: TGCGCCAGCAACCTACACGGGGGCACAGATACGCAGTATTTT; CDR3: CASNLHGGTDTQYF
J: TRBJ2-3; V: TRBV6-4; D: NA; size: NA; DNA: TGTGCCAGCAGTGAAGGAGACATGGATACGCAGTATTTT; CDR3: CASSEGDMDTQYF
J: TRBJ1-1; V: TRBV3-1/TRBV3-2; D: NA; size: NA; DNA: TGTGCCAGCAGCCAAGGCTTCGGGCTGGGCACTGAAGCTTTCTTT; CDR3: CASSQGFGLGTEAFF
J: TRBJ1-3; V: TRBV10-3; D: TRBD1; size: NA; DNA: TGTGCCATCGCCCGGGACAGGGACGTAAACACCATATATTTT; CDR3: CAIARDRDVNTIYF
J: TRBJ2-1; V: TRBV5-1; D: TRBD2; size: once; DNA: TGCGCCAGCAGCTTAGGACTAGTTTCCGCTAATGAGCAGTTCTTC; CDR3: CASSLGLVSANEQFF
J: TRBJ1-1; V: TRBV2; D: NA; size: few; DNA: TGTGCCAGCAGTGAAGAGGTGAACACTGAAGCTTTCTTT; CDR3: CASSEEVNTEAFF
J: TRBJ1-1; V: TRBV9; D: NA; size: NA; DNA: TGTGCCAGCAGCGCCCCCCCGGGGGGAGTGAAACCTGAAGCTTTCTTT; CDR3: CASSAPPGGVKPEAFF
J: TRBJ1-2; V: TRBV28; D: NA; size: NA; DNA: TGTGCCAGCAGCCCGAGTGGGGGCTCTGGCTACACCTTC; CDR3: CASSPSGGSGYTF
J: TRBJ2-3; V: TRBV7-3; D: TRBD1; size: NA; DNA: TGTGCCAGCAGCTTATGGACAGGGCGACCAGATACGCAGTATTTT; CDR3: CASSLWTGRPDTQYF
J: TRBJ2-1; V: TRBV11-2; D: TRBD1; size: NA; DNA: TGTGCCAGCAGCACCGGACAGGGAATGTTGGGGTTCTTC; CDR3: CASSTGQGMLGFF
J: TRBJ2-1; V: TRBV6-4; D: TRBD2; size: NA; DNA: TGTGCCAGCAGTGACAGGCTAGCGGCGGTCGATGAGCAGTTCTTC; CDR3: CASSDRLAAVDEQFF
J: TRBJ2-1; V: TRBV3-1/TRBV3-2; D: NA; size: few; DNA: TGTGCCAGCAGCCCCCCGGGGAGCTCCTACAATGAGCAGTTCTTC; CDR3: CASSPPGSSYNEQFF
J: TRBJ1-6; V: TRBV12-3/TRBV12-4; D: NA; size: NA; DNA: TGTGCCAGCAGCCCGCGTGATAATTCACCCCTCCACTTT; CDR3: CASSPRDNSPLHF
J: TRBJ1-5; V: TRBV9; D: NA; size: once; DNA: TGTGCCAGCAGCGTAGGGGAAGGTGGAAGCTATCAGCCCCAGCATTTT; CDR3: CASSVGEGGSYQPQHF
J: TRBJ2-1; V: TRBV7-9; D: NA; size: NA; DNA: TGTGCCAGCAGCTTACCCCCGGGAGACAATGAGCAGTTCTTC; CDR3: CASSLPPGDNEQFF
J: TRBJ2-5; V: TRBV4-3; D: TRBD1; size: NA; DNA: TGCGCCAGCAGCCAAGGGACAGGCATAGGGGAGACCCAGTACTTC; CDR3: CASSQGTGIGETQYF
J: TRBJ2-1; V: TRBV12-3/TRBV12-4; D: NA; size: NA; DNA: TGTGCCAGCAGGTATATGAATGAGCAGTTCTTC; CDR3: CASRYMNEQFF
J: TRBJ1-4; V: TRBV7-9; D: NA; size: NA; DNA: TGTGCCAGCAGCTTAGCTCCGACAGTTATTAATGAAAAACTGTTTTTT; CDR3: CASSLAPTVINEKLFF
J: TRBJ1-3; V: TRBV20-1; D: NA; size: NA; DNA: TGCAGTGCTAGTGTTTCCGGCTCTGGAAACACCATATATTTT; CDR3: CSASVSGSGNTIYF